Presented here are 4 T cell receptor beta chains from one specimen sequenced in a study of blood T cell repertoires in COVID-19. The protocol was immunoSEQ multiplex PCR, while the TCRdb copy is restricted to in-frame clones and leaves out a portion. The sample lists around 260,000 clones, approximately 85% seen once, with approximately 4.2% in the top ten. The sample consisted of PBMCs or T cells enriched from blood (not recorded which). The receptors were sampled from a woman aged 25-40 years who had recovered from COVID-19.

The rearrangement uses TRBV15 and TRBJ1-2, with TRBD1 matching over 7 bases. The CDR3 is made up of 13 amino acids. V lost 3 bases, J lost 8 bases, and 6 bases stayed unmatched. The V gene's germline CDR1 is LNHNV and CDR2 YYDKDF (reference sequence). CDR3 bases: TGTGCCACCAGCAGCGGACAGGATCAGGGCTACACCTTC. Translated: CATSSGQDQGYTF.

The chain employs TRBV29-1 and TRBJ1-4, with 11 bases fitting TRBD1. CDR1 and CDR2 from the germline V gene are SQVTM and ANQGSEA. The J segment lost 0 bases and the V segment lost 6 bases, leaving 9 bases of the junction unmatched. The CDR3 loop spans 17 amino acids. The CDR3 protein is CSVHLLGQGATNEKLFF. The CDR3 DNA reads TGCAGCGTCCACCTCCTGGGACAGGGGGCAACTAATGAAAAACTGTTTTTT.

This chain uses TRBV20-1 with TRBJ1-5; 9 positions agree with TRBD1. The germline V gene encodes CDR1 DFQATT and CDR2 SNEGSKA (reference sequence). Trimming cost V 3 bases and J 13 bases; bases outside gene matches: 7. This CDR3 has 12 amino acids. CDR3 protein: CSASENRGRQHF. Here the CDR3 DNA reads TGCAGTGCTAGTGAAAACAGGGGGCGACAGCATTTT.

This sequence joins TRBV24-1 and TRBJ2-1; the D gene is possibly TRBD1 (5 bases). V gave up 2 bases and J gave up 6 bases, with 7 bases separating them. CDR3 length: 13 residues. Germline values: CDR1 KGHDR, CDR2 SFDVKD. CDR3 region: CATSDWTPNEQFF. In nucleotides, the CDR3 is TGTGCCACCAGTGATTGGACACCCAATGAGCAGTTCTTC.